This T cell receptor (beta chain) came from a study of identifying expanded T cells in peripheral blood. Data came from immunoSEQ multiplex PCR; TCRdb stores just in-frame clones and leaves some out. The table records approximately 80,000 clones, 70% to 90% of them present only once. The sample was blood. The sequence derives from a person between 18 and 70 years old in good health.

The CDR3 nucleotides are TGCGCCAGCAGCCCCACAGGGGCGGGGGCCAACGTCCTGACTTTC. Translated, it gives CASSPTGAGANVLTF. V is TRBV5-1 and J is TRBJ2-6, with 7 bases aligning to TRBD1. This CDR3 has 15 residues. The V gene's germline CDR1 is SGHRS and CDR2 YFSETQ. V gave up 4 bases and J gave up 4 bases; unmatched junction bases: 5.